These 3 T cell receptor beta chains originate from one sample sequenced in a study of cytomegalovirus exposure and HLA in healthy donors. The PCR had 60 Vbeta and 13 Jbeta primers. Assay used: immunoSEQ multiplex PCR; TCRdb lists only in-frame clones, some missing. In the table there are 150,000 to 200,000 clones, just under 80% of which are singletons. The sample comprised PBMCs. The source is a woman in her thirties in good health and CMV-seropositive.

The chain joins TRBV6-1 to TRBJ1-1, with 8 nucleotides matching TRBD1. The CDR3 is 14 residues long. CDR1 and CDR2 from the germline V gene are MNHNS and SASEGT. Germline trimming cut 2 bases from V and 8 bases from J; bases unmatched to any gene: 7. CDR3 coding DNA: TGTGCCAGCAGTGAATCCCCGACAGGGGCAGAAGCTTTCTTT. Amino acid sequence: CASSESPTGAEAFF.

The chain employs TRBV6-4 and TRBJ1-2; D call uncertain. The V end lost 2 bases, the J end lost 8 bases, and 9 bases lay between the germline ends. The CDR3 runs 12 residues. Germline CDR1 MRHNA, CDR2 SNTAGT. This CDR3 is CASSDEGAGYTF. The CDR3 nucleotides read TGTGCCAGCAGTGACGAGGGTGCGGGCTACACCTTC.

The chain has TRBV4-1 and TRBJ1-6; D remains ambiguous. Germline V gene sequence: CDR1 MGHRA, CDR2 YSYEKL. V was cut by 3 bases and J by 9 bases, with 15 bases left in between. The CDR3 consists of 15 residues. CDR3 sequence reads: CASSHHSGVTSPLHF. The DNA of the CDR3 is TGCGCCAGCAGCCACCATAGCGGGGTAACTTCACCCCTCCACTTT.